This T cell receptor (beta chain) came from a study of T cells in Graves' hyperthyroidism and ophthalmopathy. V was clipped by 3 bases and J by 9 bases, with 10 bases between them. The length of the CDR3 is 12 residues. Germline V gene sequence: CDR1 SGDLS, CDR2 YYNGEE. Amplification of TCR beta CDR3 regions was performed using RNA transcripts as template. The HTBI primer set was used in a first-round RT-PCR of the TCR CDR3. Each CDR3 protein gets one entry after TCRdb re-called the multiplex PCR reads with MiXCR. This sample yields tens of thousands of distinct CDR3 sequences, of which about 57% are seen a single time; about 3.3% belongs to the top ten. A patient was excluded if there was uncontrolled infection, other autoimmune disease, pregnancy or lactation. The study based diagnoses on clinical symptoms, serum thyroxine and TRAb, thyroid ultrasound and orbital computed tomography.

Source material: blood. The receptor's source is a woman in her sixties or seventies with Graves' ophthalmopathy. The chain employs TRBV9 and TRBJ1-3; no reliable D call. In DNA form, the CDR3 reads TGTGCCAGCAGCGGGACTGGGAGCACCATATATTTT. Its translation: CASSGTGSTIYF.